This record concerns one T cell receptor beta chain sequence. This clonotype was counted between two and nine times. Its target antigen remains unknown. Base qualities were left out, and no much larger clone turns up one base away. The data belong to a study of blood T cells in healthy people across ages (dated by TCRdb to the mid-2010s). Background for the entire study: In model experiments, roughly one uniquely barcoded TCR beta cDNA molecule per two T cells was captured by template switching. Donors were grouped into four age groups: young (average roughly 15 years), middle-aged (less than 40), aged (around 56) and long-lived (about 90). Two additional independent replicas of 1 million unique cDNA reads from the same blood draw were analyzed for two donors (one aged 18 to 29 and one aged 80 or older). Using deep sequencing normalized with unique cDNA molecular identifiers, the study measured how TCR beta repertoire diversity changes with age. To avoid experimental bias, donors of different ages were distributed randomly across sequencing lanes. The research as a whole found: A strong correlation was found between observed TCR beta diversity and the percentage of naive T cells measured by flow cytometry. Estimates of total diversity based on one million sequenced T cells were considered lower bounds and underestimates. As age increased, observed TCR beta diversity per million T cells dropped in a roughly linear way, and a significant reduction was already evident by age 40. Compared with the aged group, the long-lived group had more naive CD4+ T cells, fewer expanded clones and increased TCR diversity, suggesting age selection. Conclusive comparison of naive and antigen-experienced compartments was prevented by the profiling of bulk unsorted PBMCs. Donor CMV infection status was unknown, potentially confounding age-related changes in expanded clonotypes.

Systemically healthy Caucasian individuals from Russia, roughly 40 in total and aged roughly 6 to 100 years, were included as donors. Around 10 milliliters of peripheral blood were drawn from each donor into EDTA-treated Vacutainer tubes. PBMCs were isolated by Ficoll-Paque density-gradient centrifugation, with at least 6.5 million obtained per sample. Total RNA, at least 5 micrograms per sample, was extracted from PBMCs with Trizol reagent. Naive CD45RAhigh/CD27high T cell percentages were measured by flow cytometry on a PBMC aliquot from every donor. Per the germline V gene, LGHNA is the CDR1 and YSLEER is the CDR2. The CDR3 goes from the cysteine to the phenylalanine over 15 residues. Here the CDR3 DNA is all that survives: 45 bases in frame from base 1. The germline V end is reduced by 6 bases and the J end by 4 bases; junction bases left unmatched: 5. The method was 5' RACE. These reads were obtained on an Illumina HiSeq 2500. A second PCR of about 6 to 12 cycles was performed with a sample-barcoded 5' primer and a J-beta primer mix. A template-switch 5' adaptor carrying 12 random nucleotides introduced a unique molecular identifier onto each TCR beta cDNA molecule. Each sample yielded at least 2.5 million CDR3-containing paired-end reads. First-strand cDNA synthesis was performed from all RNA using the Mint cDNA synthesis kit, with priming by a TRBC-specific oligonucleotide. Following uracil-DNA glycosylase treatment, a first 18-cycle PCR with universal primers M1SS and BC2_uni_R was performed on all cDNA. In the authors' own workflow: Each sample was normalized by randomly selecting 1 million high-quality reads, each carrying a distinct molecular identifier. Instead of being binned into consensus sequences, reads that shared molecular identifiers were thrown out. MiTCR, with a Q25 quality threshold and the strictest error-elimination algorithm, was used for CDR3 identification, clonotype clustering and error correction. Lower-bound total TCR beta diversity was estimated with a nonparametric unseen species model using Euler transformation. TCRdb trimmed public reads at Q25 via fastp, called clones via MiXCR and kept in-frame beta chains. Rows with a matching CDR3 protein are joined into one entry that keeps the most common DNA and genes. The authors' filters were not applied to this entry. The sample data list roughly 860,000 distinct CDR3 sequences, and around 62% of these were observed just once. The ten largest clonotypes hold 28% of the sample.

Source material: blood. The TCR was taken from a man aged 25-45 years in good health. The chain is encoded by TRBV4-3 joined to TRBJ2-3, and TRBD1 aligns with 12 junction nucleotides. The nucleotide sequence is TGCGCCAGCAGACTGGGACAGGGGGCCGCAGATACGCAGTATTTT. Its translation is CASRLGQGAADTQYF.